This TCR beta chain was retrieved from a study of OX40 agonist ivuxolimab in advanced cancers. As for the study in general: An anti-OX40 (CD134) antibody with agonistic activity, ivuxolimab, was administered to patients. A mean age of about 56 years, range roughly 20 to 80, was recorded, and approximately 79% were male.

Using immunoSEQ multiplex PCR, the repertoire was profiled, and TCRdb retains in-frame clones only, with some absent. The data contain approximately 88,000 clones, approximately 90% of them singletons. Per germline, CDR1 SQVTM and CDR2 ANQGSEA. V was cut by 7 bases and J by 5 bases, with 14 bases left in between. The CDR3 consists of 13 residues. The sequences come from CD4+ or CD8+ T cells sorted from blood, collected in a trial of the OX40 agonist ivuxolimab. The clonotype was recovered from an adult with an advanced solid tumor such as melanoma, head and neck, liver or kidney cancer. V gene TRBV29-1 combines with J gene TRBJ1-4; D is unclear. The CDR3 region is CSAKGLGNEKLFF. CDR3 sequence (DNA): TGCAGCGCTAAGGGCCTCGGGAATGAAAAACTGTTTTTT.